Below, 7 T cell receptor beta chains from the same sample are listed, as sequenced in a study of PD-1 blockade in classical Hodgkin lymphoma. All patients experienced relapse after autologous stem cell transplantation, and brentuximab vedotin exposure was variable. Clones were sequenced by immunoSEQ multiplex PCR, and TCRdb holds only the in-frame ones, with some missing. This sample has roughly 42,000 clones; about 70% occur once, and the top ten carry about 20%. The material was peripheral blood mononuclear cells (PBMCs), obtained at baseline. The receptors shown here come from a human donor with classical Hodgkin lymphoma.

This chain uses TRBV9 with TRBJ2-3; no firm D call. The CDR3 spans 14 residues. Germline V CDR1 and CDR2: SGDLS, YYNGEE. V was cut by 4 bases and J by 2 bases, with 11 bases left in between. CDR3 sequence (DNA): TGTGCCAGCAGCCCCAGGTTGATCACAGATACGCAGTATTTT. Translating it yields CASSPRLITDTQYF.

This chain joins TRBV18 and TRBJ1-1; TRBD1 aligns across 8 bases. CDR1 is KGHSH, CDR2 LQKENI, per germline. This CDR3 region has 14 residues. Unmatched junction bases numbered 3, after V lost 3 bases and J lost 3 bases. As DNA, the CDR3 is TGTGCCAGCTCACCCGGACAGGGATACACTGAAGCTTTCTTT. Encoded protein: CASSPGQGYTEAFF. Using reference TRBV18 and TRBJ1-1 for the parts outside the CDR3, the full variable domain is NAGVMQNPRHLVRRRGQEARLRCSPMKGHSHVYWYRQLPEEGLKFMVYLQKENIIDESGMPKERFSAEFPKEGPSILRIQQVVRGDSAAYFCASSPGQGYTEAFFGQGTRLTVV.

This clone was recorded only once. V and J are TRBV27 and TRBJ1-2, with TRBD1 matching 12 bases. The CDR3 is 17 residues long. Germline CDR1 and CDR2: MNHEY and SMNVEV (reference sequence). V dropped 3 bases and J dropped 2; count of bases not matched to a gene: 7. As DNA, the CDR3 is TGTGCCAGCAGTTTCATAGGGACAGGGGGCCAAAACTATGGCTACACCTTC. Protein sequence: CASSFIGTGGQNYGYTF.

This clone was counted only a few times. The CDR3 sequence: CASSVRTAGELFF. The CDR3 DNA is TGTGCCAGCAGCGTAAGAACAGCCGGGGAGCTGTTTTTT. The chain is built from TRBV11-3 and TRBJ2-2; unclear D gene. Germline CDR1 and CDR2: SGHNT and YENEEA. The ends were cut back, 5 bases at V and 6 bases at J, with 10 bases in the middle. The CDR3 sequence is 13 residues long.

The V call is TRBV5-6, the J call TRBJ1-3, with TRBD1 matching 7 bases. J was trimmed by 3 bases and V by 3 bases; bases with no gene match: 3. Germline V gene lookup returns CDR1 SGHDT and CDR2 YYEEEE. The CDR3 has 14 residues. CDR3 nucleotide sequence: TGTGCCAGCAGCTACGACAGGGTTGGAAACACCATATATTTT. It translates to CASSYDRVGNTIYF.

This clone counts as medium-sized (0.01 to 0.1%). The chain joins TRBV2 to TRBJ2-4; D gene unclear. V lost 6 bases and J 0 bases, leaving 3 bases between the germline ends. The CDR3 runs 12 residues. Germline CDR1 reads SNHLY; CDR2 reads FYNNEI. The CDR3 protein is CASSSAKNIQYF. CDR3 DNA sequence: TGTGCCAGCAGCTCAGCCAAAAACATTCAGTACTTC.

This clone occurred a few times. CDR3 in DNA: TGCGCCAGCAATTCAGGGTTAGGTGAAGCTTTCTTT. This gives the protein CASNSGLGEAFF. The chain joins TRBV4-1 to TRBJ1-1; a possible D gene is TRBD1 (5 bases). CDR1 is MGHRA, CDR2 YSYEKL, per germline. The CDR3 totals 12 residues. V lost 7 bases and J 7 bases, leaving 13 bases between the germline ends.